This T cell receptor beta chain was identified during a study of T cells after yellow fever vaccination. This CDR3 has 13 amino acids. CDR1 and CDR2 (germline): SGHVS, FNYEAQ. V dropped 4 bases and J dropped 3 bases, with 7 bases sitting between them. One entry per CDR3 protein, called by TCRdb with MiXCR from the 5' RACE reads. In the table there are around 600,000 distinct CDR3 sequences, 9% to 15% of which are singletons. This TCR was sampled from a man aged 30 to 45 who received the YFV17D yellow fever vaccine. The sample in question was PBMCs, obtained on the day of the yellow fever booster vaccination. The rearrangement uses TRBV7-6 and TRBJ1-3; D unclear. This CDR3 is CASSSRDGNTIYF. CDR3 coding DNA: TGTGCCAGCAGCTCCCGCGATGGAAACACCATATATTTT.